What follows are 13 T cell receptor beta chains derived from one specimen sequenced in a study of T cells in Graves' hyperthyroidism and ophthalmopathy. TCR beta CDR3 regions were amplified from RNA. A set of HTBI primers served as the primers for a first-round RT-PCR of the TCR CDR3. Each CDR3 protein gets one entry after TCRdb re-called the multiplex PCR reads with MiXCR. Here the sample spans nearly 600,000 distinct CDR3 sequences, around 14% being singletons. The sample was blood. The receptor set was obtained from a woman under 40 with Graves' hyperthyroidism that later progressed to Graves' ophthalmopathy.

This clonotype was counted many times. The chain has TRBV27 and TRBJ2-7; TRBD1 matches 8 bases. Germline trimming cut 4 bases from V and 3 bases from J; bases unmatched to any gene: 11. The CDR3 is made up of 16 amino acids. Germline V gene data show CDR1 as MNHEY and CDR2 as SMNVEV (reference sequence). The CDR3 nucleotides read TGTGCCAGCAGTTCCCCGATCAGGGGGCCGCACTACGAGCAGTACTTC. It translates to CASSSPIRGPHYEQYF.

This clonotype appeared many times. The chain couples TRBV12-3 or TRBV12-4 to TRBJ2-1; 10 bases line up with TRBD2. This CDR3 region has 14 residues. V gave up 8 bases and J gave up 6 bases; unmatched junction bases: 7. Here the CDR3 DNA reads TGTGCCAGCTTAGCGGGAGGTAAAATCAATGAGCAGTTCTTC. Amino acid sequence: CASLAGGKINEQFF.

V is TRBV29-1 and J is TRBJ2-6; 8 bases fit TRBD1. The V and J ends lost 4 bases and 0 bases, in that order; junction bases with no gene match: 2. This CDR3 spans 15 amino acids. The V gene's germline CDR1 is SQVTM and CDR2 ANQGSEA. The CDR3: CSVGTGSSGANVLTF. The CDR3 coding sequence is TGCAGCGTTGGGACAGGGAGCTCTGGGGCCAACGTCCTGACTTTC.

This clonotype occurred many times. This chain links TRBV15 with TRBJ2-1, with TRBD1 identical over 7 bases. CDR3 length: 15 amino acids. J gave up 7 bases and V 1 base, and 7 bases lay outside the gene matches. Per germline, CDR1 LNHNV and CDR2 YYDKDF (reference sequence). This chain's CDR3 is CATSRGSTGANEQFF. CDR3 sequence (DNA): TGTGCCACCAGCAGAGGGTCAACAGGGGCGAATGAGCAGTTCTTC.

This clonotype occurred many times. The chain is built from TRBV9 and TRBJ1-1, with unresolved D. Germline assignment: CDR1 SGDLS and CDR2 YYNGEE. V shed 3 bases and J shed 0 bases, with 9 bases lying between them. The CDR3 has 14 residues. This CDR3 is CASSESQLNTEAFF. Here the CDR3 DNA reads TGTGCCAGCAGCGAGTCCCAGTTGAACACTGAAGCTTTCTTT.

In this sample, this clonotype turned up a few times. A much more abundant neighbour one base away suggests this may be a read error. The rearrangement links TRBV12-3 or TRBV12-4 to TRBJ2-1; 9 nucleotides agree with TRBD2. This CDR3 comprises 15 residues. Trimming at V came to 6 bases and at J to 3 bases, leaving 6 bases not matched to a gene. CDR3 sequence: CASSLGTSIYNEQFF. The CDR3 region has the DNA TGTGCCAGCAGCCTCGGGACTAGCATCTACAATGAGCAGTTCTTC.

There are many counts of this clonotype. The rearrangement uses TRBV27 and TRBJ2-7; 8 positions agree with TRBD2. The germline V gene encodes CDR1 MNHEY and CDR2 SMNVEV (reference sequence). With 5 bases clipped from V and 3 bases from J, the junction kept 9 bases outside the gene matches. CDR3 length: 15 residues. The CDR3 loop is CASSPERERIYEQYF. DNA for the CDR3: TGTGCCAGCAGTCCCGAGCGGGAGAGGATCTACGAGCAGTACTTC.

This clonotype has at least ten counts. The chain uses TRBV10-3 and TRBJ1-1, with D maybe TRBD1 (5 bases). Germline CDR1 and CDR2: ENHRY and SYGVKD. The CDR3 runs 13 residues. The V and J ends lost 0 bases and 6 bases respectively, with 8 bases between them. The CDR3 protein is CAISESVGAEAFF. In DNA, the CDR3 is TGTGCCATCAGTGAGTCGGTAGGGGCTGAAGCTTTCTTT.

This clonotype came up many times. This chain connects TRBV6-5 to TRBJ1-1; no definite D call. Trimming shortened V by 0 bases and J by 3 bases, and 11 bases separated the two germline ends. The CDR3 totals 15 residues. Looked up from germline, CDR1 is MNHEY and CDR2 is SVGAGI. The CDR3 is CASSYSRIFDTEAFF. For the CDR3, the DNA is TGTGCCAGCAGTTACTCGCGGATCTTCGACACTGAAGCTTTCTTT.

This clonotype has at least ten counts. This rearrangement joins TRBV2 to TRBJ1-1; 8 positions agree with TRBD1. V shed 1 base, J shed 11 bases, and the junction held 9 bases outside the gene matches. CDR3 length: 14 residues. The germline V gene encodes CDR1 SNHLY and CDR2 FYNNEI. The CDR3: CASSEVDRASVAFF. As DNA, the CDR3 is TGTGCCAGCAGTGAAGTGGACAGGGCAAGTGTGGCTTTCTTT.

This clonotype was picked up a small number of times. The chain combines TRBV6-1 with TRBJ2-7; TRBD2 aligns across 13 bases. CDR3 size: 14 residues. V trimming: 6 bases; J trimming: 7 bases; junction bases outside the gene matches: 6. Germline CDR1 reads MNHNS; CDR2 reads SASEGT. CDR3 nucleotides: TGTGCCAGCAGGGGACTAGCGGGGACTGGGGAGCAGTACTTC. As protein: CASRGLAGTGEQYF.

This clonotype was counted ten times or more. The rearrangement joins TRBV5-1 to TRBJ2-7, with D possibly being TRBD1 or TRBD2 (6 bases each). The CDR3 covers 14 residues. V lost 2 bases, J lost 5 bases, and 14 bases lay in between. Per the germline V gene, CDR1 is SGHRS and CDR2 is YFSETQ. CDR3 DNA sequence: TGCGCCAGCAGCTTCGGGGGCGGGTCAAACGAGCAGTACTTC. Its protein product is CASSFGGGSNEQYF.

The chain employs TRBV14 and TRBJ2-7; D remains ambiguous. V was cut by 0 bases and J by 2 bases, with 14 bases left in between. This CDR3 region has 16 residues. The germline V gene has CDR1 SGHDN and CDR2 FVKESK. Here the CDR3 reads CASSQDNQRPAYEQYF. DNA for the CDR3: TGTGCCAGCAGCCAAGATAATCAGAGACCAGCCTACGAGCAGTACTTC.